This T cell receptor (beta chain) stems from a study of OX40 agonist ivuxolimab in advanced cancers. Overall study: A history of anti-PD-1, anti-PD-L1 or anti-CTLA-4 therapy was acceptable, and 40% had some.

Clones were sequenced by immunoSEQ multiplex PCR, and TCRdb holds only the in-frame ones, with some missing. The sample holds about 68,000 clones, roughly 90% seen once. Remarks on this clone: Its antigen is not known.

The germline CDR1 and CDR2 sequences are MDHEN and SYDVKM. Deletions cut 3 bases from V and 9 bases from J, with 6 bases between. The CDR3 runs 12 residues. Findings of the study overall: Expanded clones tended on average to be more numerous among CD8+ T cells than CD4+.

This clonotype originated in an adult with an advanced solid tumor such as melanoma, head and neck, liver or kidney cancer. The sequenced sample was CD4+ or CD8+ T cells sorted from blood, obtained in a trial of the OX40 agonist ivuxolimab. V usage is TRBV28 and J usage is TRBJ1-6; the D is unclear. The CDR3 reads CASSFAVSPLHF. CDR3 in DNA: TGTGCCAGCAGTTTTGCGGTTTCACCCCTCCACTTT.